These 20 T cell receptor beta chains came from one sample sequenced in a study of brain metastases from non-small cell lung cancer. Profiling relied on immunoSEQ multiplex PCR, and the TCRdb table lists in-frame clones only, not all of them. Of around 1,500 clones in the sample, over 75% were seen once. Sequenced input: primary lung tumor tissue. All receptors come from a donor aged 40 or over with non-small cell lung cancer.

The chain joins TRBV6-2 or TRBV6-3 to TRBJ2-7; TRBD2 agrees at 7 bases. The length of the CDR3 is 14 residues. J lost 6 bases, V lost 6 bases, and 11 bases had no gene match. Germline values: CDR1 MNHEY, CDR2 SVGEGT. The CDR3 DNA reads as TGTGCCAGCAGCAGTACCGGGACTACCCTCGAGCAGTACTTC. Its protein is CASSSTGTTLEQYF.

The chain employs TRBV14 and TRBJ1-1; the D gene is possibly TRBD1 (6 bases). This CDR3 is built from 13 residues. Germline values: CDR1 SGHDN, CDR2 FVKESK. V dropped 5 bases and J dropped 1 base, with 8 bases sitting between them. In DNA form, the CDR3 reads TGTGCCAGCAGCAAAGGGGGGAACACTGAAGCTTTCTTT. Translated: CASSKGGNTEAFF.

Note on this clone: One end of the junction does not line up with germline, which may come from a read error. This CDR3 is also generated by other DNA sequences in the sample. This sequence joins TRBV5-8 and TRBJ1-2, with D unclear. The CDR3 covers 12 residues. The germline CDR1 and CDR2 sequences are SGHTS and YDEGEE. CDR3 sequence (DNA): TGTGCCAGCAGCTTGCGGCTTCCGGGCTACACCTTT. It codes for CASSLRLPGYTF.

This clone was counted between two and nine times. The chain couples TRBV30 to TRBJ1-2; D uncertain. There are 16 residues in the CDR3. The germline CDR1 and CDR2 sequences are GTSNPN and SVGIG (reference sequence). Trimming stripped 3 bases from V and 2 bases from J, with 19 bases between. The CDR3 is CAWSRPGGAPNYGYTF. The CDR3 DNA is TGTGCCTGGAGCCGACCGGGAGGCGCTCCAAACTATGGCTACACCTTC.

The gene calls are TRBV2 and TRBJ2-1; the D gene is possibly TRBD2 (6 bases). The V end was cut by 6 bases, the J end by 2 bases, with 14 bases between. The length of the CDR3 is 15 residues. Germline V gene lookup returns CDR1 SNHLY and CDR2 FYNNEI. Written as DNA, the CDR3 is TGTGCCAGCAGCCTCACGTCGGGGGCCTACAATGAGCAGTTCTTC. This encodes CASSLTSGAYNEQFF. The variable domain in full, completed from reference TRBV2 and TRBJ2-1, reads EPEVTQTPSHQVTQMGQEVILRCVPISNHLYFYWYRQILGQKVEFLVSFYNNEISEKSEIFDDQFSVERPDGSNFTLKIRSTKLEDSAMYFCASSLTSGAYNEQFFGPGTRLTVL.

To note about this clone: This may be a read error, as it is one base from a much larger clone. Other DNA sequences in the sample encode the same CDR3. The chain uses TRBV30 and TRBJ2-7, with D perhaps TRBD2 (6 bases). Trimming stripped 3 bases from V and 5 bases from J, with 20 bases between. The germline CDR1 and CDR2 sequences are GTSNPN and SVGIG (reference sequence). This CDR3 spans 15 amino acids. The CDR3 sequence is CAWSRPGVGTDEQYF. CDR3 bases: TGTGCCTGGAGCCGACCGGGGGTGGGAACTGACGAGCAGTACTTC.

The CDR3 loop is CASGLVNMETPETQYF. CDR3 bases: TGTGCTAGTGGTTTGGTTAATATGGAGACACCAGAGACCCAGTACTTC. V usage is TRBV12-5 and J usage is TRBJ2-5, with D unresolved. The CDR3 consists of 16 residues. V was shortened by 0 bases and J by 4 bases, with 15 bases between the two germline ends. The germline V gene encodes CDR1 LGHNT and CDR2 FRNRAP.

The genes are TRBV6-5 and TRBJ1-6, with unresolved D. V was pared by 0 bases and J by 7 bases, with 10 bases between. There are 15 residues in the CDR3. Looked up from germline, CDR1 is MNHEY and CDR2 is SVGAGI. The CDR3 reads CASSYSSEENSPLHF. In DNA, the CDR3 is TGTGCCAGCAGTTACTCTTCGGAGGAAAATTCACCCCTCCACTTT.

CDR3 in amino acids: CASSIPGQGFGYTF. The CDR3 DNA is TGTGCCAGTAGTATACCGGGACAGGGATTTGGCTACACCTTC. V usage is TRBV19 and J usage is TRBJ1-2; 9 positions match TRBD1. V lost 2 bases and J lost 7; bases outside the gene matches: 5. Germline CDR1 LNHDA, CDR2 SQIVND (reference sequence). The CDR3 runs 14 residues. The whole variable domain, remainder taken from reference TRBV19 and TRBJ1-2, is DGGITQSPKYLFRKEGQNVTLSCEQNLNHDAMYWYRQDPGQGLRLIYYSQIVNDFQKGDIAEGYSVSREKKESFPLTVTSAQKNPTAFYLCASSIPGQGFGYTFGSGTRLTVV.

This chain links TRBV30 with TRBJ1-1; no definite D call. This CDR3 is 13 amino acids long. CDR1 and CDR2 from the germline V gene are GTSNPN and SVGIG (reference sequence). V lost 0 bases, J lost 1 base, and 6 bases lay in between. The CDR3 sequence: CAWSVAGNTEAFF. The CDR3 nucleotides are TGTGCCTGGAGTGTAGCGGGGAACACTGAAGCTTTCTTT.

The chain has TRBV29-1 and TRBJ2-5; D unresolved. CDR3 length: 10 residues. Germline-derived CDR1 and CDR2 are SQVTM and ANQGSEA. V lost 4 bases and J 5 bases, leaving 5 bases between the germline ends. The CDR3 spells CSVGFETQYF. The CDR3 DNA reads as TGCAGCGTTGGGTTTGAGACCCAGTACTTC.

Only one count was recorded for this clone. The chain combines TRBV7-2 with TRBJ2-5; the match to TRBD2 covers 8 bases. Germline values: CDR1 SGHTA, CDR2 FQGNSA. Unmatched junction bases numbered 19, after V lost 6 bases and J lost 1 base. CDR3 length: 19 residues. CDR3 coding DNA: TGTGCCAGCAGATCCGGCGGGGGACTCGCGGGGGGCCTCCAAGAGACCCAGTACTTC. Its protein is CASRSGGGLAGGLQETQYF. Variable domain in full (rest from reference TRBV7-2 and TRBJ2-5): GAGVSQSPSNKVTEKGKDVELRCDPISGHTALYWYRQSLGQGLEFLIYFQGNSAPDKSGLPSDRFSAERTGGSVSTLTIQRTQQEDSAVYLCASRSGGGLAGGLQETQYFGPGTRLLVL.

This chain connects TRBV2 to TRBJ1-6; D remains ambiguous. Germline V gene lookup returns CDR1 SNHLY and CDR2 FYNNEI. This CDR3 has 14 residues. V was shortened by 8 bases and J by 6 bases, with 14 bases between the two germline ends. CDR3: CASRLKTFNSPLHF. The CDR3 DNA sequence: TGTGCCAGCCGGTTAAAGACCTTTAATTCACCCCTCCACTTT.

The chain has TRBV7-9 and TRBJ2-5, with 10 bases fitting TRBD2. Germline assignment: CDR1 SEHNR and CDR2 FQNEAQ (reference sequence). The CDR3 has 14 residues. V lost 5 bases and J lost 7; bases outside the gene matches: 7. CDR3 DNA: TGTGCCAGCAGCCCCGGACTAGCGGACGGGACCCAGTACTTC. This codes for CASSPGLADGTQYF. Full variable domain (rest looked up from reference TRBV7-9 and TRBJ2-5): DTGVSQNPRHKITKRGQNVTFRCDPISEHNRLYWYRQTLGQGPEFLTYFQNEAQLEKSRLLSDRFSAERPKGSFSTLEIQRTEQGDSAMYLCASSPGLADGTQYFGPGTRLLVL.

This chain joins TRBV12-3 or TRBV12-4 and TRBJ1-2, with 7 positions matching TRBD1. This CDR3 has 12 residues. V shed 5 bases and J 8 bases; nucleotides not matched to a gene: 5. CDR3 sequence (DNA): TGTGCCAGCAGTCGGGACAGCGGGGGCTACACCTTC. Protein sequence: CASSRDSGGYTF.

The rearrangement uses TRBV6-2 or TRBV6-3 and TRBJ1-5; a possible D gene is TRBD1 (5 bases). This CDR3 contains 15 residues. Germline V gene lookup returns CDR1 MNHEY and CDR2 SVGEGT. V shed 2 bases and J shed 3 bases, with 11 bases lying between them. CDR3 residues: CASSYGAGYNQPQHF. The CDR3 nucleotides are TGTGCCAGCAGTTACGGGGCAGGGTACAATCAGCCCCAGCATTTT.

This chain uses TRBV19 with TRBJ2-2; D perhaps matches TRBD2 (6 bases). V shed 0 bases and J shed 13 bases, with 12 bases lying between them. Per germline, CDR1 LNHDA and CDR2 SQIVND (reference sequence). The CDR3 length is 13 residues. The CDR3 spells CASSIERRRGLFF. In DNA form, the CDR3 reads TGTGCCAGTAGTATAGAACGGCGGCGGGGGCTGTTTTTT.

CDR3 nucleotides: TGTGCCAGCAGCCCCCTCTCGGGTAATTCACCCCTCCACTTT. Its protein product is CASSPLSGNSPLHF. The genes are TRBV9 and TRBJ1-6; D not certain. CDR1 and CDR2 (germline): SGDLS, YYNGEE. This CDR3 has 14 amino acids. V lost 4 bases and J lost 6, with 11 bases in between.

The V call is TRBV20-1, the J call TRBJ1-1; D is undetermined. The CDR3 is 12 residues long. The V end lost 3 bases, the J end lost 2 bases, and 7 bases lay between the germline ends. Germline V lookup: CDR1 DFQATT, CDR2 SNEGSKA (reference sequence). This CDR3 reads CSASSFNTEAFF. In nucleotides, the CDR3 is TGCAGTGCTAGTTCCTTTAACACTGAAGCTTTCTTT.

The chain joins TRBV5-1 to TRBJ1-4; TRBD1 aligns across 8 bases. Germline V gene data show CDR1 as SGHRS and CDR2 as YFSETQ. With 0 bases clipped from V and 6 bases from J, the junction kept 7 bases outside the gene matches. The CDR3 totals 16 residues. Written as DNA, the CDR3 is TGCGCCAGCAGCTTGGGGAACACAGGGGGAGATGAAAAACTGTTTTTT. Translation: CASSLGNTGGDEKLFF.